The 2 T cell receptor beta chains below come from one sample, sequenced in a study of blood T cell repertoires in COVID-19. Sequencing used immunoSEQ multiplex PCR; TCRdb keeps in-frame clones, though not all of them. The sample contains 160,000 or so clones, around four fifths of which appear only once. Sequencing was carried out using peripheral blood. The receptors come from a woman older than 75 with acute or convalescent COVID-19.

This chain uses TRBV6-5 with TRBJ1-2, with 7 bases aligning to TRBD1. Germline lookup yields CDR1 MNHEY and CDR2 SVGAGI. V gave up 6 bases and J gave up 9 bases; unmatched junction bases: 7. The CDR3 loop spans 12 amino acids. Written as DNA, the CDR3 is TGTGCCAGCAGCCGATCAGGGGGACGCTACACCTTC. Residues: CASSRSGGRYTF.

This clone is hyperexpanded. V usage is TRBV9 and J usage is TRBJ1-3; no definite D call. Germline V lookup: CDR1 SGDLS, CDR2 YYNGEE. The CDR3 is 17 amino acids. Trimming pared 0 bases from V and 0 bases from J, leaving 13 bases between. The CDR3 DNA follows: TGTGCCAGCAGCGTAGTTGAGCTCCGAGTCTCTGGAAACACCATATATTTT. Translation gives CASSVVELRVSGNTIYF.